The TCR beta chain described here comes from a study of T-cell reconstitution after alpha-beta-depleted transplantation in children. The germline V gene encodes CDR1 MGHRA and CDR2 YSYEKL. The V gene lost 0 bases and the J gene lost 5 bases, with 11 bases spanning the gap. The CDR3 is made up of 14 amino acids. The sample holds many counts of this clonotype. Using unique molecular identifiers, the investigators prepared the TCRbeta library. TCRdb reprocessed the PCR reads via MiXCR and lists one record per CDR3 protein. The table lists roughly 180,000 distinct CDR3 sequences, roughly 15% of them singletons, with less than 15% in the top ten.

Sequencing used PBMCs from the stem cell graft donor, obtained from the stem cell graft. V is TRBV4-1 and J is TRBJ2-7, with D unclear. The TCR was taken from a human donor who donated a stem cell graft to a child with acute lymphoblastic leukemia. The CDR3 loop is CASSQDQGSDEQYF. DNA of the CDR3: TGCGCCAGCAGCCAAGATCAAGGCAGTGACGAGCAGTACTTC.